This note documents a single TCR beta chain sequence. Its antigen is unknown. Qualities for individual bases were not recorded, and no much larger clone is one base off. Sample time point, as interpreted from the label and publication: baseline before first vaccination. Vaccinee samples came from UK trials COV001 and COV002, including a single-blind randomized controlled phase 2/3 trial of AZD1222 (ChAdOx1 nCoV-19) in healthy adults. Trial participant PBMC samples were collected at day 0 and day 28 after the second dose for TCRbeta chain sequencing. The record originates from a study of T cell responses to AZD1222 COVID-19 vaccine (dated by TCRdb to about 2021). Study-wide context: AZD1222 recipients whose second dose came at about 4 weeks and those whose second dose came at about 12 weeks were combined into one group, since spike-specific TCR depth and breadth did not differ between the two schedules. TCR sequencing covered approximately 230 trial participants: 207 given two doses of AZD1222 and 26 given two doses of MenACWY control vaccine. Trial participants were enrolled by age into subgroups of 18-55, 56-69 and 70-plus years, and roughly 160, 29 and 62 TCR-sequenced participants, respectively, were included in these subgroups. Paper-wide results and their limitations: The 56-69-year group was small, and its depth increase did not reach significance, likely because of low power. Because no day 14 peak-response samples were available, the repertoires could be characterized only after the peak T cell response. Participants were mostly white British, with more females than males. The authors suggested clonal diversity may have been underestimated. Reportedly, almost half of the unique spike-specific TCRs recognized epitopes lying outside the regions that are mutated in the B.1.351 and B.1.1.7 variants. CD4 TCRs associated with the vaccine covered the entire spike protein, and the dominant responses were in regions 160-218 and 743-854. Spike-specific TCR breadth and depth rose significantly after two AZD1222 doses compared with day 0 and with MenACWY recipients. Conclusions about previously exposed vaccinees are limited because only a handful of AZD1222 recipients were SARS-CoV-2 seropositive at baseline.

Spanning cysteine to phenylalanine, the CDR3 consists of 15 amino acids. Here the CDR3 DNA is all that survives: 45 bases in frame from base 1. CDR1 and CDR2, looked up from the germline V gene, are SGDLS and YYNGEE. Trimming removed 4 bases from V and 7 bases from J, leaving 18 bases between the germline ends. The CDR3 regions of human TCRbeta chains were subjected to immunosequencing. Per the original workflow: Repertoire TCRs were checked for matches against a reference library of SARS-CoV-2-specific TCRs that had been generated using the MIRA antigen-specificity platform. Breadth was defined as the fraction of unique TCRs that were SARS-CoV-2-associated, and depth was defined as the fraction of total T cells that were SARS-CoV-2-associated. Each spike-specific TCR was assigned to its reactive spike region and to a CD4 or CD8 class using the MIRA data. Log10-transformed breadth and depth values were compared by one-way ANOVA with Sidak's multiple comparisons tests. Entries here come from immuneACCESS through TCRdb and include only in-frame sequences with V and J called. Some clones fail to appear in such tables; in the studies checked, an unresolved V gene covers under half of the shortfall, and the cause of the remainder is unknown. The V and J calls and clone size come from that table; D and trimming were worked out from the DNA. Within this sample are around 99,000 clones, with approximately 86% of them counted one time only. Of the sample, roughly 5% falls within the top ten clones.

The chain is assembled from TRBV9 and TRBJ2-1; the D gene could be either TRBD1 or TRBD2, each agreeing at 7 bases. The sample in question was peripheral blood, obtained on day 0 of AZD1222 vaccination. The clonotype comes from an adult in good health. The CDR3 sequence is CASSPQGGRMNEQFF. DNA sequence: TGTGCCAGCAGCCCCCAGGGGGGGCGCATGAATGAGCAGTTCTTC.